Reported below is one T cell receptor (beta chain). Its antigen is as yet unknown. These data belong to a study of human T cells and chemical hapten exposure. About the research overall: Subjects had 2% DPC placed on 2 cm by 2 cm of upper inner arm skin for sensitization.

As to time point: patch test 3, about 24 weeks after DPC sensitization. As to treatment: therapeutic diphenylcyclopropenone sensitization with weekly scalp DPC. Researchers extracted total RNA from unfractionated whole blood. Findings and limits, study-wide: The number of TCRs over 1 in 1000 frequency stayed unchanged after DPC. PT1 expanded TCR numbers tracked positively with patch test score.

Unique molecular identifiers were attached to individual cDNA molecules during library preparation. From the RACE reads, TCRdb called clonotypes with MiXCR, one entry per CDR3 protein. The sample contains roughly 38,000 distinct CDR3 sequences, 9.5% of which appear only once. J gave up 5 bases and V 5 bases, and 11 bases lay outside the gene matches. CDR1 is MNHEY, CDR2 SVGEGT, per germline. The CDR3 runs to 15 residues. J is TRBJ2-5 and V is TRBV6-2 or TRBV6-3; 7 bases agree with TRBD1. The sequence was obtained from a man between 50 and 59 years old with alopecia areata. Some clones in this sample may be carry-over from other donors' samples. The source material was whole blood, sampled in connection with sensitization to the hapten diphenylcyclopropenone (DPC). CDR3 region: CASSARQGWKETQYF. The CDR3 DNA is TGTGCCAGCAGTGCCCGACAGGGATGGAAGGAGACCCAGTACTTC.